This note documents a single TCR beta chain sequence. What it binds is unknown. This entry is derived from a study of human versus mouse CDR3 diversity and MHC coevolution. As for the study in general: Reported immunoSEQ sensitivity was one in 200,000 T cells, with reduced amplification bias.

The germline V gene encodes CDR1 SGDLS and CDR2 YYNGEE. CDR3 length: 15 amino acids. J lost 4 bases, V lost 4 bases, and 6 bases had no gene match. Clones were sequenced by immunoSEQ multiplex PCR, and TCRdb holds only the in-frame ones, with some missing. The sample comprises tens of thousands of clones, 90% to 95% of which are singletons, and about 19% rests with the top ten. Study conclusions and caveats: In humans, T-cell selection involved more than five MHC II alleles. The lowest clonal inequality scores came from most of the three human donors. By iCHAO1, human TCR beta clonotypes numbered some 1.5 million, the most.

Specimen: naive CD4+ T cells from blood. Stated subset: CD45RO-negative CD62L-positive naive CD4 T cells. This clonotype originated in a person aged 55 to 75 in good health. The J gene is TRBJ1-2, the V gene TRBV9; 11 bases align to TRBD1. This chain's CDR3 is CASSSRDRGGYGYTF. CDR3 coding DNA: TGTGCCAGCAGCTCCCGGGACAGGGGGGGCTATGGCTACACCTTC.